These 25 T cell receptor beta chains were all obtained from the same sample, sequenced in a study of lymphopenia after photon versus proton radiotherapy. Some clones are missing from TCRdb's copy, which holds only in-frame ones; the method was immunoSEQ multiplex PCR. The repertoire holds about 55,000 clones, with around 84% as singletons. The material was peripheral blood, obtained from a patient treated with proton-based radiotherapy. The receptors come from a man aged 55 to 69 with pancreatic cancer.

The V call is TRBV19, the J call TRBJ2-1; TRBD2 matches 9 bases. V shed 10 bases and J 2 bases; nucleotides not matched to a gene: 18. CDR3 length equals 18 residues. Germline V CDR1 and CDR2: LNHDA, SQIVND (reference sequence). In DNA form, the CDR3 reads TGTGCCACCAAGGGAGGGGGACTAGCATATAGCGCCTACAATGAGCAGTTCTTC. Translation gives CATKGGGLAYSAYNEQFF.

The CDR3 nucleotides read TGTGCCAGCAGTGAGGGGGGACTAGCGGCCTACAATGAGCAGTTCTTC. This gives the protein CASSEGGLAAYNEQFF. The rearrangement uses TRBV6-1 and TRBJ2-1; TRBD2 matches 11 bases. Germline CDR1 reads MNHNS; CDR2 reads SASEGT. The V and J ends lost 3 bases and 2 bases, in that order; junction bases with no gene match: 3. CDR3 length equals 16 residues.

The rearrangement joins TRBV5-1 to TRBJ2-2; a possible D gene is TRBD1 (6 bases). The germline CDR1 and CDR2 sequences are SGHRS and YFSETQ. The V and J ends lost 9 bases and 0 bases respectively, with 12 bases between them. The CDR3 contains 14 residues. The CDR3 region is CAISGTPNTGELFF. CDR3 nucleotides: TGCGCCATCTCCGGGACACCGAACACCGGGGAGCTGTTTTTT.

The genes are TRBV30 and TRBJ1-3; 9 bases align to TRBD1. Losses at the gene ends were 2 bases for V and 2 bases for J; bases not matched to a gene: 7. The V gene's germline CDR1 is GTSNPN and CDR2 SVGIG (reference sequence). The CDR3 is 16 amino acids. In nucleotides, the CDR3 is TGTGCCTGGAGTAACTTATGGACAGGGGCTGGAAACACCATATATTTT. It codes for CAWSNLWTGAGNTIYF.

The V call is TRBV2, the J call TRBJ1-5; 8 bases map to TRBD1. The germline V gene has CDR1 SNHLY and CDR2 FYNNEI. The CDR3 covers 15 residues. V shed 4 bases and J 5 bases; nucleotides not matched to a gene: 7. The CDR3 region is CASSGDRGFDQPQHF. In DNA form, the CDR3 reads TGTGCCAGCAGTGGAGACAGGGGTTTTGATCAGCCCCAGCATTTT.

The chain joins TRBV7-9 to TRBJ1-5, with TRBD1 as a possible D gene (5 bases). The CDR3 extends over 15 amino acids. V gave up 10 bases and J gave up 5 bases, with 21 bases separating them. Germline lookup yields CDR1 SEHNR and CDR2 FQNEAQ (reference sequence). The CDR3 DNA sequence: TGTGCCACCTCGCCTTGGGGGGGTACTCATCAGCCCCAGCATTTT. Translation: CATSPWGGTHQPQHF.

On this clone: At one of its ends the junction is not consistent with the germline gene, which may arise from a read error. This sequence joins TRBV7-7 and TRBJ2-1; the match to TRBD2 covers 12 bases. Germline lookup yields CDR1 SSHAT and CDR2 FNYEAQ (reference sequence). The CDR3 spans 18 residues. In DNA, the CDR3 is TGTGCTAGCAGCCCCAGTGCGAGACTAGCGGGGGTGGGGAATGAGCAGTTCTTC. Protein: CASSPSARLAGVGNEQFF.

This clone was picked up a small number of times. This chain connects TRBV28 to TRBJ1-1; no reliable D call. Germline CDR1 and CDR2: MDHEN and SYDVKM. V lost 3 bases, J lost 4 bases, and 15 bases lay in between. The CDR3 is 15 residues long. The CDR3 reads CASSLVAPVGTEAFF. For the CDR3, the DNA is TGTGCCAGCAGTTTGGTCGCCCCGGTTGGCACTGAAGCTTTCTTT.

This rearrangement joins TRBV2 to TRBJ2-7; the D is unclear. Trimming removed 2 bases at V and 4 bases at J, with 9 bases between. This CDR3 spans 13 amino acids. Germline CDR1 and CDR2: SNHLY and FYNNEI. As DNA, the CDR3 is TGTGCCAGCAGTGAATGGTCCAAATACGAGCAGTACTTC. It encodes CASSEWSKYEQYF.

The V and J genes are TRBV5-4 and TRBJ2-6, with D perhaps TRBD1 (7 bases). Trimming pared 1 base from V and 1 base from J, leaving 12 bases between. CDR3 length equals 17 residues. Germline V gene data show CDR1 as SGHNT and CDR2 as YYREEE (reference sequence). The CDR3 bases are TGTGCCAGCAGCTTGAACAGGGGAGGATCTGGGGCCAACGTCCTGACTTTC. Translated, it gives CASSLNRGGSGANVLTF.

This clone was observed a few times. Other DNA sequences of this sample code for an identical CDR3. The chain is built from TRBV7-9 and TRBJ2-7; TRBD1 matches at 8 bases. Per the germline V gene, CDR1 is SEHNR and CDR2 is FQNEAQ (reference sequence). Trimming removed 4 bases from V and 5 bases from J; junction bases left unmatched: 13. The CDR3 is 16 amino acids. The CDR3 DNA sequence: TGTGCCAGCAGCTCCTCCGGGACAGGACAGAAGAACGAGCAGTACTTC. Protein sequence: CASSSSGTGQKNEQYF.

The V call is TRBV2, the J call TRBJ2-1; D is undetermined. This CDR3 spans 10 amino acids. The V gene lost 8 bases and the J gene lost 4 bases, with 3 bases spanning the gap. Per the germline V gene, CDR1 is SNHLY and CDR2 is FYNNEI. The CDR3: CASLYNEQFF. The CDR3, as DNA: TGTGCCAGCCTTTACAATGAGCAGTTCTTC.

The chain employs TRBV19 and TRBJ2-4; 12 nucleotides match TRBD2. Germline V lookup: CDR1 LNHDA, CDR2 SQIVND (reference sequence). J gave up 3 bases and V 7 bases, and 10 bases lay outside the gene matches. The CDR3 sequence is 17 residues long. CDR3 nucleotide sequence: TGTGCCAGTACCGCGGTCCTAGCGGGAGGGGACAAAAACATTCAGTACTTC. Translated, it gives CASTAVLAGGDKNIQYF.

V usage is TRBV19 and J usage is TRBJ2-1; D unclear. Germline CDR1 LNHDA, CDR2 SQIVND (reference sequence). The CDR3 spans 14 residues. The V end was cut by 5 bases, the J end by 4 bases, with 12 bases between. The CDR3, as DNA: TGTGCCAGTAGTGTGGGCCACACATACAATGAGCAGTTCTTC. The encoded protein is CASSVGHTYNEQFF.

The chain uses TRBV6-6 and TRBJ2-3, with D perhaps matching TRBD2 (6 bases). V shed 8 bases and J shed 3 bases, with 9 bases lying between them. The CDR3 has 12 amino acids. Per the germline V gene, CDR1 is MNHNY and CDR2 is SVGAGI (reference sequence). The CDR3, as DNA: TGTGCCAGCGCGGCGGGGACAGATACGCAGTATTTT. It is translated as CASAAGTDTQYF.

The chain combines TRBV28 with TRBJ1-1; D might be TRBD1 (6 bases). V lost 6 bases and J 6 bases, leaving 20 bases between the germline ends. The CDR3 loop spans 15 amino acids. From germline, CDR1 is MDHEN and CDR2 SYDVKM. Written as DNA, the CDR3 is TGTGCCAGCAGGACTCCACAGGGATCTTTGTCTGAAGCTTTCTTT. This sequence encodes CASRTPQGSLSEAFF.

Of note for this clone: The sample carries other DNA sequences with the same CDR3. The V and J genes are TRBV18 and TRBJ2-3, with a possible D match to TRBD2 (5 bases). Germline V lookup: CDR1 KGHSH, CDR2 LQKENI. V was shortened by 6 bases and J by 1 base, with 8 bases between the two germline ends. The CDR3 is 13 residues long. The CDR3 bases are TGTGCCAGCTCCCCCGGGGGCACAGATACGCAGTATTTT. As protein: CASSPGGTDTQYF.

The CDR3 loop reads CASSPLAGEQFF. In nucleotides, the CDR3 is TGCGCCAGCAGCCCTCTGGCCGGTGAGCAGTTCTTC. The chain recombines TRBV4-1 with TRBJ2-1; D gene uncertain. The germline gives CDR1 MGHRA, CDR2 YSYEKL. The V end lost 4 bases, the J end lost 9 bases, and 10 bases lay between the germline ends. The CDR3 totals 12 residues.

The rearrangement links TRBV19 to TRBJ2-2; the D gene is possibly TRBD1 (6 bases). V dropped 5 bases and J dropped 5 bases, with 18 bases sitting between them. The CDR3 extends over 16 amino acids. Germline CDR1 reads LNHDA; CDR2 reads SQIVND (reference sequence). CDR3 amino acids: CASSFWAGEFTGELFF. CDR3 nucleotide sequence: TGTGCCAGTAGTTTCTGGGCAGGGGAGTTTACCGGGGAGCTGTTTTTT.

This clone was picked up one time. This chain joins TRBV28 and TRBJ2-7; 9 nucleotides line up with TRBD2. V lost 5 bases and J lost 6; bases outside the gene matches: 11. CDR1 and CDR2 (germline): MDHEN, SYDVKM. The CDR3 has 15 residues. Written as DNA, the CDR3 is TGTGCCAGCAGTACGTGGGTAGCGGGAGAAGTCGAGCAGTACTTC. Its protein product is CASSTWVAGEVEQYF.

This clone was seen once. The sample has other DNA sequences that encode this CDR3 too. The rearrangement links TRBV30 to TRBJ2-1; 10 bases fit TRBD2. Germline V CDR1 and CDR2: GTSNPN, SVGIG (reference sequence). J gave up 7 bases and V 0 bases, and 21 bases lay outside the gene matches. This CDR3 region has 20 residues. CDR3 protein: CAWSVRIGSGRFRSNNEQFF. The CDR3 DNA reads TGTGCCTGGAGTGTTCGGATCGGTAGCGGGAGGTTTAGAAGTAATAATGAGCAGTTCTTC.

The genes are TRBV2 and TRBJ2-5; maybe TRBD2 (6 bases). The CDR3 runs 13 residues. V lost 6 bases and J lost 4, with 12 bases in between. Germline CDR1 SNHLY, CDR2 FYNNEI. CDR3: CASRDSGVETQYF. In DNA, the CDR3 is TGTGCCAGCAGGGACTCGGGGGTAGAGACCCAGTACTTC.

The chain is built from TRBV28 and TRBJ2-5; D is perhaps TRBD1 (5 bases). CDR3 length: 14 residues. Trimming took 4 bases from V and 3 from J, leaving 12 bases between them. Germline V gene data show CDR1 as MDHEN and CDR2 as SYDVKM. The CDR3, as DNA: TGTGCCAGCAGTTCTACGGACAAGGAAGAGACCCAGTACTTC. It yields the protein CASSSTDKEETQYF. The entire variable domain, with the rest obtained from reference TRBV28 and TRBJ2-5, is as follows: DVKVTQSSRYLVKRTGEKVFLECVQDMDHENMFWYRQDPGLGLRLIYFSYDVKMKEKGDIPEGYSVSREKKERFSLILESASTNQTSMYLCASSSTDKEETQYFGPGTRLLVL.

The V gene is TRBV29-1, the J gene TRBJ1-2; possible D gene TRBD1, 5 bases. This CDR3 has 12 residues. Between the trimmed V and J ends, which lost 4 bases and 4 bases, there was a span of 10 bases. Germline CDR1 reads SQVTM; CDR2 reads ANQGSEA. DNA for the CDR3: TGCAGCGTTGTGGGACGGTCCTATGGCTACACCTTC. It is translated as CSVVGRSYGYTF. Full variable domain (remainder filled in from reference TRBV29-1 and TRBJ1-2): SAVISQKPSRDICQRGTSLTIQCQVDSQVTMMFWYRQQPGQSLTLIATANQGSEATYESGFVIDKFPISRPNLTFSTLTVSNMSPEDSSIYLCSVVGRSYGYTFGSGTRLTVV.

The chain carries TRBV14 and TRBJ2-3; tentatively, D is TRBD2 (6 bases). Germline CDR1 is SGHDN and CDR2 is FVKESK. Trimming pared 2 bases from V and 5 bases from J, leaving 8 bases between. This CDR3 is built from 13 residues. The CDR3 sequence: CASSQNSGDTQYF. DNA of the CDR3: TGTGCCAGCAGCCAAAATAGCGGAGATACGCAGTATTTT.